This TCR beta chain emerged from a study of blood T cell repertoires in COVID-19. In the study overall: Acute and convalescent COVID-19 specimens originated in the United States, Italy and Spain. T cells, B-cell-depleted T cells, or PBMCs provided the cDNA or gDNA that served as material.

This clone was detected only a few times. V was clipped by 4 bases and J by 7 bases, with 19 bases between them. Per germline, CDR1 SGHVS and CDR2 FQNEAQ. CDR3 length: 16 residues. Original methodology: Estimated nucleated cell counts came from reference gene primer amplification. Method: immunoSEQ multiplex PCR; TCRdb's copy keeps in-frame clones and lacks some. V, J and clone size were drawn from that table, and D and trimming were deduced from the DNA. Seen here are hundreds of thousands of clones, 90% observed once, and the top ten hold around 1.7%. The clonotype originates from a woman aged 18-29 years with acute COVID-19. The chain recombines TRBV7-8 with TRBJ1-4; TRBD1 is a possible D gene (6 bases). Sequencing was performed on PBMCs or T cells enriched from blood (not recorded which). In nucleotides, the CDR3 is TGTGCCAGCAGCTCCCATCAACAGGGCTTCGGTGAAAAACTGTTTTTT. Translation: CASSSHQQGFGEKLFF.